Given below is one T cell receptor (beta chain) in context. The data were produced by immunoSEQ multiplex PCR, yet TCRdb's version contains in-frame clones alone and is incomplete. The data show about 220,000 clones, with almost 85% seen just once and 2% to 3% held by the top ten. One Seattle source followed patients from active infection through their disease course. This sample stems from a study of blood T cell repertoires in COVID-19. V was pared by 5 bases and J by 7 bases, with 6 bases of the junction left unmatched. CDR3 length: 15 residues. CDR1 and CDR2 (germline): SGHTA, FQGNSA. The sequencing sample was made of peripheral blood. The V and J genes are TRBV7-2 and TRBJ1-6, with 9 positions matching TRBD1. The TCR comes from a woman aged 65 to 85 with COVID-19, enrolled during active disease. The chain's CDR3 is CASSLDGTGNSPLHF. In nucleotides, the CDR3 is TGTGCCAGCAGCCTCGACGGGACAGGGAATTCACCCCTCCACTTT.